Following are 5 T cell receptor beta chains from one sample sequenced in a study of cytomegalovirus exposure and HLA in healthy donors. The PCR used 60 Vbeta and 13 Jbeta primers. TCRdb's table, derived via immunoSEQ multiplex PCR, lists solely in-frame clones and lacks some. The top ten clones hold roughly 2% of a sample with fewer than 200,000 clones, roughly 80% of them seen once. Sequences were obtained from PBMCs. The receptor set was obtained from a human donor in good health.

Only one count was recorded for this clone. The chain couples TRBV6-5 to TRBJ2-7; D unresolved. Germline V gene sequence: CDR1 MNHEY, CDR2 SVGAGI. Deletions cut 10 bases from V and 5 bases from J, with 12 bases between. The CDR3 covers 11 residues. In DNA, the CDR3 is TGTGCCACCGTGCACTTCCACGAGCAGTACTTC. Its protein is CATVHFHEQYF.

About this clone: Other DNA sequences in this sample translate to the same CDR3. V gene TRBV4-1 combines with J gene TRBJ1-2; tentatively, D is TRBD1 (6 bases). The CDR3 totals 15 residues. Trimming shortened V by 1 base and J by 4 bases, and 13 bases separated the two germline ends. CDR1 and CDR2 from the germline V gene are MGHRA and YSYEKL. The CDR3 loop reads CASSQGPTGIYGYTF. The CDR3 DNA follows: TGCGCCAGCAGCCAAGGTCCTACAGGGATCTATGGCTACACCTTC.

The CDR3 nucleotides are TGTGCCAGCAGCTTGGCGAGTGGGCAGCTTAATGAAAAACTGTTTTTT. This codes for CASSLASGQLNEKLFF. The chain joins TRBV5-4 to TRBJ1-4, with D hard to call. The ends were cut back, 0 bases at V and 4 bases at J, with 13 bases in the middle. Germline CDR1 is SGHNT and CDR2 is YYREEE (reference sequence). The CDR3 contains 16 residues.

The chain uses TRBV6-5 and TRBJ1-1; 7 nucleotides match TRBD1. V lost 5 bases and J lost 5; bases outside the gene matches: 5. Germline assignment: CDR1 MNHEY and CDR2 SVGAGI. This CDR3 spans 13 amino acids. The CDR3: CASSTPGGTEAFF. The CDR3 DNA reads as TGTGCCAGCAGTACACCAGGGGGGACTGAAGCTTTCTTT.

The chain recombines TRBV4-3 with TRBJ2-4; the match to TRBD1 covers 9 bases. Germline V gives CDR1 LGHNA, CDR2 YSLEER. The CDR3 covers 16 residues. Losses at the gene ends were 1 base for V and 8 bases for J; bases not matched to a gene: 9. The chain's CDR3 is CASSQGYRGQEDIQYF. In DNA, the CDR3 is TGCGCCAGCAGCCAAGGATACAGGGGGCAGGAGGACATTCAGTACTTC.